A single T cell receptor beta chain is shown here with its context. Its antigen is as yet unknown. These data come from a study of T cells after yellow fever vaccination. Overall study results and limits: Only a minor proportion of clonotypes was detected across both CD4 and CD8 compartments. Most primary-vaccination clones recurred post-booster (more than 95% CD4, around 88% CD8).

Template-switching 5'RACE yielded the TCR cDNA; a universal primer site and UMIs were added in the process. One entry per CDR3 protein, called by TCRdb with MiXCR from the 5' RACE reads. The sample records just under 600,000 distinct CDR3 sequences, about 13% being singletons. CDR3 length: 15 residues. The V end was cut by 6 bases, the J end by 2 bases, with 14 bases between. Looked up from germline, CDR1 is SGHRS and CDR2 is YFSETQ. This TCR was sampled from a man aged 25-45 years who received the YFV17D yellow fever vaccine. The chain is built from TRBV5-1 and TRBJ2-2; possible D gene TRBD2, 6 bases. The starting material was PBMCs, obtained on the day of the yellow fever booster vaccination. The CDR3 nucleotides are TGCGCCAGCACCTCGGCGGGGACCAACACCGGGGAGCTGTTTTTT. This sequence encodes CASTSAGTNTGELFF.